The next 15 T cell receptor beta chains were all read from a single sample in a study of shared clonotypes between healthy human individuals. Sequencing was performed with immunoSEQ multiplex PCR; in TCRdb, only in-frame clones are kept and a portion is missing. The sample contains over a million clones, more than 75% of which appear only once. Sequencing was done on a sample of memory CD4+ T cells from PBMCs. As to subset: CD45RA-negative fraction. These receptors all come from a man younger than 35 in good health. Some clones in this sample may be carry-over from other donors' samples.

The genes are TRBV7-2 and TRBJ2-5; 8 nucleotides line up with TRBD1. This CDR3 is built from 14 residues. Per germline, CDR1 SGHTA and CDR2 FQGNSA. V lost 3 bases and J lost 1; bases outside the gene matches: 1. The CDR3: CASSFTGGQETQYF. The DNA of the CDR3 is TGTGCCAGCAGCTTTACAGGGGGCCAAGAGACCCAGTACTTC.

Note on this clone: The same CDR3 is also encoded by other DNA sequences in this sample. CDR3 nucleotides: TGTGCCAGCAGCCGGGACGGACCGAACACCGGGGAGCTGTTTTTT. It specifies CASSRDGPNTGELFF. This sequence joins TRBV7-3 and TRBJ2-2; the D call may be TRBD1 or TRBD2 (5 bases each). V was cut by 5 bases and J by 0 bases, with 10 bases left in between. This CDR3 has 15 residues. Germline V gives CDR1 SGHTA, CDR2 FQGTGA.

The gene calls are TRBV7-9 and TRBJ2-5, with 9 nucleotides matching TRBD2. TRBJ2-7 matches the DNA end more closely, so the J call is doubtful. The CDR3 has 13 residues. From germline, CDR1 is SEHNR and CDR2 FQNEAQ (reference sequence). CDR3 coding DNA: TGTGCTCTGGGGAGCGGGAGGAATTACGAGCAGTACTTC. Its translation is CALGSGRNYEQYF.

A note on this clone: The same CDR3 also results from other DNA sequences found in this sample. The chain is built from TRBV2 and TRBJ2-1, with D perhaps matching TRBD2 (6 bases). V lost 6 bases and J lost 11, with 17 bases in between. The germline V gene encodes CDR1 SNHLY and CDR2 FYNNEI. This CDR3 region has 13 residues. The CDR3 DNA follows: TGTGCCAGCAGAATCGAAACCGGGACTCAGCAGTTCTTC. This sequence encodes CASRIETGTQQFF.

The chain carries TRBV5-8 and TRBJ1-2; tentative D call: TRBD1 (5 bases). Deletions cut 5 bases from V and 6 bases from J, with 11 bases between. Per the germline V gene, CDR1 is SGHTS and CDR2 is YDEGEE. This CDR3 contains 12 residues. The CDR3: CASRRLGHGYTF. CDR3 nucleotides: TGTGCCAGCAGGAGATTGGGACATGGCTACACCTTC.

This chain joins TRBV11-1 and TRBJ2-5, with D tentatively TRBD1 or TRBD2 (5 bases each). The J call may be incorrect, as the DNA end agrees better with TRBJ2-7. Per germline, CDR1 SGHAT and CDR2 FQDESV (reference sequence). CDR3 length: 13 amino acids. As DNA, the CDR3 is TGTGCCAGCAGCTTAGGAGGGGTTAGCGAGCAGTACTTC. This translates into CASSLGGVSEQYF.

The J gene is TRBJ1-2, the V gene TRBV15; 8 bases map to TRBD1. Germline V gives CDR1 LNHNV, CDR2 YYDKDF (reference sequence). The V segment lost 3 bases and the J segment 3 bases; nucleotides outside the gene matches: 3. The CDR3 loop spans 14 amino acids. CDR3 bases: TGTGCCACCAGCAGTGGGGGACAGGACTATGGCTACACCTTC. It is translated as CATSSGGQDYGYTF.

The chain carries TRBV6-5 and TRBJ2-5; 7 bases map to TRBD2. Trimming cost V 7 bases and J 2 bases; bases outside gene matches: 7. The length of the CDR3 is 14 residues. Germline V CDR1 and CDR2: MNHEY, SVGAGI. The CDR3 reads CASTPTSRQETQYF. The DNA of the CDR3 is TGTGCCAGCACCCCGACTAGCCGGCAAGAGACCCAGTACTTC.

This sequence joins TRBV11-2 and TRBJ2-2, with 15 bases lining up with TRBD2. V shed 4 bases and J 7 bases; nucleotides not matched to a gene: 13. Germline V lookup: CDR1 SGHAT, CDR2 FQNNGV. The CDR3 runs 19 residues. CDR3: CASSSPRTSGRGRGGELFF. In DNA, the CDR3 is TGTGCCAGCAGCTCGCCCCGGACTAGCGGGAGGGGACGGGGCGGGGAGCTGTTTTTT. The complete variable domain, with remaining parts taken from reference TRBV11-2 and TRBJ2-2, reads EAGVAQSPRYKIIEKRQSVAFWCNPISGHATLYWYQQILGQGPKLLIQFQNNGVVDDSQLPKDRFSAERLKGVDSTLKIQPAKLEDSAVYLCASSSPRTSGRGRGGELFFGEGSRLTVL.

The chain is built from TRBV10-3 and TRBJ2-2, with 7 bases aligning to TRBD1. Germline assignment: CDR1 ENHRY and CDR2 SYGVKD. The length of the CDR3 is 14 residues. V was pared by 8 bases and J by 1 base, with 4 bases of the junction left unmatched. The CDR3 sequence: CAIGQERNTGELFF. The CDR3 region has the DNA TGTGCCATCGGACAGGAGAGGAACACCGGGGAGCTGTTTTTT.

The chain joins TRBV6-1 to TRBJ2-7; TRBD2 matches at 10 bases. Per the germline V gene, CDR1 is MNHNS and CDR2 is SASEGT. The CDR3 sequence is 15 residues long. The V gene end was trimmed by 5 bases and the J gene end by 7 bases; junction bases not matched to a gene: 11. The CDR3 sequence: CASSPTLAGVGEQYF. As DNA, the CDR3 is TGTGCCAGCAGTCCGACCCTAGCGGGAGTGGGTGAGCAGTACTTC.

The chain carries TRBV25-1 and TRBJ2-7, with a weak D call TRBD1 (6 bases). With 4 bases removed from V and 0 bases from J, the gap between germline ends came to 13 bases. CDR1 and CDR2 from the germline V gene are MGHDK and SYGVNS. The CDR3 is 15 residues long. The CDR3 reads CASSAPGASSYEQYF. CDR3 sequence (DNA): TGTGCCAGCAGTGCCCCAGGGGCCAGCTCCTACGAGCAGTACTTC.

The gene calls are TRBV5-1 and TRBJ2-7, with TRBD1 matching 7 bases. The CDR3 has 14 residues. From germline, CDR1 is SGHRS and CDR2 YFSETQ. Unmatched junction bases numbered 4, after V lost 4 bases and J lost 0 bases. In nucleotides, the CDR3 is TGCGCCAGCAGCCGCGGACAGGACTCCTACGAGCAGTACTTC. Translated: CASSRGQDSYEQYF.

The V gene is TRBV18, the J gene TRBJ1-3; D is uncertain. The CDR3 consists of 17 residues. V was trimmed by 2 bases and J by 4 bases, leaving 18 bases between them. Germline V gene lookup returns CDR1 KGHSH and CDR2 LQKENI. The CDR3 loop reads CASSPFRAGLQGNTIYF. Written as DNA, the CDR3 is TGTGCCAGCTCACCATTTCGAGCAGGTTTGCAAGGAAACACCATATATTTT. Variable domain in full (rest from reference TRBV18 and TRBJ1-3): NAGVMQNPRHLVRRRGQEARLRCSPMKGHSHVYWYRQLPEEGLKFMVYLQKENIIDESGMPKERFSAEFPKEGPSILRIQQVVRGDSAAYFCASSPFRAGLQGNTIYFGEGSWLTVV.

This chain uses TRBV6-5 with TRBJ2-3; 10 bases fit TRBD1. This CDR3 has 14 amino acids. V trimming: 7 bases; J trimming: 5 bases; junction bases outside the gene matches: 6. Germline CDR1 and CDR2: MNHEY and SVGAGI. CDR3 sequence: CASILDRGQDTQYF. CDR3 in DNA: TGTGCCAGCATCCTCGACAGGGGGCAAGATACGCAGTATTTT.